These 29 T cell receptor beta chains originate from one sample sequenced in a study of T cell responses to AZD1222 COVID-19 vaccine. Method: immunoSEQ multiplex PCR; TCRdb's copy keeps in-frame clones and lacks some. The data contain over 100,000 clones, over 85% of them singletons. This material consisted of peripheral blood, taken on day 0 of AZD1222 vaccination. These receptors were taken from an adult in good health.

The chain combines TRBV25-1 with TRBJ1-6; D is unclear. CDR1 is MGHDK and CDR2 is SYGVNS in the germline V gene. V lost 6 bases to trimming and J lost 8 bases, with 17 bases between them. CDR3 size: 15 residues. In nucleotides, the CDR3 is TGTGCCAGCAGCCGGGGAAAAGGGTCTCATTCACCCCTCCACTTT. Its protein product is CASSRGKGSHSPLHF.

The chain carries TRBV7-8 and TRBJ1-3; D call uncertain. The CDR3 is 16 amino acids. Germline loops: CDR1 SGHVS, CDR2 FQNEAQ. Trimming cost V 0 bases and J 0 bases, with 9 bases left between them. CDR3 region: CASSLAQAASGNTIYF. The DNA of the CDR3 is TGTGCCAGCAGCTTAGCGCAGGCAGCCTCTGGAAACACCATATATTTT.

The V gene is TRBV12-5, the J gene TRBJ1-1; 8 bases fit TRBD1. The CDR3 consists of 15 residues. With V trimmed by 7 bases and J by 3 bases, 10 bases remained unmatched. Germline CDR1 and CDR2: LGHNT and FRNRAP. This chain's CDR3 is CASALPQGVYTEAFF. The CDR3 bases are TGTGCTAGTGCCCTACCACAGGGGGTTTACACTGAAGCTTTCTTT.

This clone was observed a handful of times. V gene TRBV4-1 combines with J gene TRBJ2-7, with TRBD2 matching 8 bases. Germline V CDR1 and CDR2: MGHRA, YSYEKL. The CDR3 runs to 15 residues. V shed 4 bases and J 3 bases; nucleotides not matched to a gene: 8. The CDR3 sequence: CASSRIGRGDYEQYF. DNA for the CDR3: TGCGCCAGCAGCCGTATCGGGAGGGGAGACTACGAGCAGTACTTC.

V usage is TRBV18 and J usage is TRBJ1-3; D ambiguous. CDR1 KGHSH and CDR2 LQKENI come from the germline V gene. CDR3 length: 16 residues. V was clipped by 4 bases and J by 2 bases, with 15 bases between them. CDR3 sequence reads: CASSRRHTDPGNTIYF. The CDR3 DNA reads as TGTGCCAGCTCACGGAGGCACACGGATCCTGGAAACACCATATATTTT.

The CDR3 loop reads CSARTGPGYSTNEKLFF. In nucleotides, the CDR3 is TGCAGCGCAAGGACAGGGCCAGGATATTCAACTAATGAAAAACTGTTTTTT. This sequence joins TRBV29-1 and TRBJ1-4; the match to TRBD1 covers 8 bases. CDR1 and CDR2 (germline): SQVTM, ANQGSEA. This CDR3 region has 17 residues. Trimming removed 7 bases from V and 0 bases from J; junction bases left unmatched: 13.

V gene TRBV27 combines with J gene TRBJ2-7; D is possibly TRBD1 (7 bases). V gave up 2 bases and J gave up 3 bases, with 14 bases separating them. CDR3 length equals 15 residues. CDR1 and CDR2 (germline): MNHEY, SMNVEV (reference sequence). CDR3 sequence reads: CASSLSGRQGYEQYF. CDR3 DNA sequence: TGTGCCAGCAGTTTAAGCGGGCGACAGGGCTACGAGCAGTACTTC.

The rearrangement links TRBV5-1 to TRBJ1-1, with 9 bases that match TRBD1. This CDR3 spans 15 amino acids. The V and J ends lost 2 bases and 5 bases, in that order; junction bases with no gene match: 7. Germline V gives CDR1 SGHRS, CDR2 YFSETQ. The CDR3 spells CASSFLTGGGTEAFF. As DNA, the CDR3 is TGCGCCAGCAGCTTCCTGACAGGGGGAGGGACTGAAGCTTTCTTT.

In its sample, this clone was seen a few times. The chain combines TRBV10-2 with TRBJ2-1; tentatively, D is TRBD1 (6 bases). CDR1 WSHSY and CDR2 SAAADI come from the germline V gene. The V gene lost 6 bases and the J gene lost 6 bases, with 15 bases spanning the gap. CDR3 size: 14 residues. CDR3 loop: CASRPSYRANEQFF. CDR3 sequence (DNA): TGCGCCAGCAGACCGTCTTACAGGGCCAATGAGCAGTTCTTC.

The chain employs TRBV14 and TRBJ2-7, with unresolved D. V gave up 0 bases and J gave up 3 bases, with 12 bases separating them. Germline loops: CDR1 SGHDN, CDR2 FVKESK. This CDR3 has 15 residues. For the CDR3, the DNA is TGTGCCAGCAGCCAAGAAAGGGTGGAGCGCTACGAGCAGTACTTC. Amino acids: CASSQERVERYEQYF.

The chain employs TRBV6-5 and TRBJ1-2; D possibly corresponds to TRBD1 (6 bases). Germline CDR1 MNHEY, CDR2 SVGAGI. The CDR3 has 15 amino acids. V was pared by 2 bases and J by 8 bases, with 18 bases between. CDR3 coding DNA: TGTGCCAGCAGTTACGTGAAGGGGGTTTCATGGGGCTACACCTTC. Translated: CASSYVKGVSWGYTF.

V and J are TRBV21-1 and TRBJ2-3. TRBV21-1 is flagged as a pseudogene. The CDR3 totals 16 residues. The CDR3 DNA reads TGTGCCAGCAGCAAAAGGTCGGCCAAAAGGACAGATACGCAGTATTTT. This codes for CASSKRSAKRTDTQYF.

The chain has TRBV2 and TRBJ1-5; 7 positions match TRBD1. V lost 5 bases, J lost 5 bases, and 9 bases stayed unmatched. Germline V gene data show CDR1 as SNHLY and CDR2 as FYNNEI. The CDR3 contains 15 residues. CDR3 bases: TGTGCCAGCAGTCTCCGGGGGGACAGCTATCAGCCCCAGCATTTT. It specifies CASSLRGDSYQPQHF.

The V call is TRBV29-1, the J call TRBJ1-1; unclear D gene. V was cut by 4 bases and J by 0 bases, with 6 bases left in between. Looked up from germline, CDR1 is SQVTM and CDR2 is ANQGSEA. The length of the CDR3 is 12 residues. CDR3 loop: CSVVVVNTEAFF. Here the CDR3 DNA reads TGCAGCGTTGTGGTCGTGAACACTGAAGCTTTCTTT.

This chain connects TRBV12-5 to TRBJ1-1; maybe TRBD1 (6 bases). In germline, CDR1 is LGHNT, CDR2 FRNRAP. The CDR3 extends over 15 amino acids. The germline V and J ends were trimmed by 7 bases and 11 bases, with 26 bases remaining between them. This CDR3 is CASAPTRTENKGAFF. CDR3 bases: TGTGCTAGTGCCCCTACCAGGACAGAGAACAAGGGGGCTTTCTTT.

This clone is a singleton in its sample. V gene TRBV6-5 combines with J gene TRBJ1-5; maybe TRBD1 (5 bases). V was pared by 5 bases and J by 7 bases, with 18 bases between. CDR3 size: 15 residues. From germline, CDR1 is MNHEY and CDR2 SVGAGI. The CDR3 spells CASSPREGQVQPQHF. The CDR3 nucleotides are TGTGCCAGCAGTCCCCGGGAGGGGCAGGTCCAGCCCCAGCATTTT.

The J gene is TRBJ2-5, the V gene TRBV7-9; D uncertain. CDR1 and CDR2 from the germline V gene are SEHNR and FQNEAQ (reference sequence). Trimming removed 5 bases from V and 2 bases from J, with 12 bases in between. The CDR3 has 14 residues. DNA for the CDR3: TGTGCCAGCAGCCACCCGTCGGCGCAAGAGACCCAGTACTTC. Amino acids: CASSHPSAQETQYF.

As DNA, the CDR3 is TGTGCCAGTAGTCGTCAAGGCACTGGGGCCTACGAGCAGTACTTC. Translated, it gives CASSRQGTGAYEQYF. V gene TRBV19 combines with J gene TRBJ2-7; no clear D. Looked up from germline, CDR1 is LNHDA and CDR2 is SQIVND (reference sequence). This CDR3 contains 15 residues. V lost 5 bases and J lost 2, with 16 bases in between.

This chain joins TRBV18 and TRBJ2-5; D is undetermined. The V and J ends lost 2 bases and 5 bases respectively, with 9 bases between them. This CDR3 contains 13 residues. From germline, CDR1 is KGHSH and CDR2 LQKENI. The CDR3 spells CASSPDPPETQYF. The CDR3 coding sequence is TGTGCCAGCTCACCAGACCCTCCGGAGACCCAGTACTTC.

This chain joins TRBV19 and TRBJ1-4, with D perhaps matching TRBD1 (5 bases). Between the trimmed V and J ends, which lost 5 bases and 8 bases, there was a span of 18 bases. The germline gives CDR1 LNHDA, CDR2 SQIVND (reference sequence). The CDR3 runs 15 residues. CDR3 sequence (DNA): TGTGCCAGTAGTCCTCTTCCGGGGCTGGACGAAAAACTGTTTTTT. Its protein is CASSPLPGLDEKLFF.

The genes are TRBV5-1 and TRBJ1-5, with a weak D call TRBD1 (6 bases). Germline V gene sequence: CDR1 SGHRS, CDR2 YFSETQ. V was shortened by 4 bases and J by 7 bases, with 12 bases between the two germline ends. The CDR3 totals 13 residues. Here the CDR3 DNA reads TGCGCCAGCAGCACAACGGGGGGCCAGCCCCAGCATTTT. Protein product: CASSTTGGQPQHF.

V gene TRBV3-1 (or the pseudogene TRBV3-2) combines with J gene TRBJ1-2, with D maybe TRBD1 (6 bases). The CDR3 totals 13 residues. The V and J ends lost 2 bases and 5 bases respectively, with 9 bases between them. The germline CDR1 and CDR2 sequences are LGHDT and YNNKEL (reference sequence). CDR3 sequence reads: CASSQTGRYGYTF. In nucleotides, the CDR3 is TGTGCCAGCAGCCAAACAGGGAGATATGGCTACACCTTC.

The J gene is TRBJ2-5, the V gene TRBV14; D gene ambiguous. The V end was cut by 1 base, the J end by 4 bases, with 1 base between. CDR1 SGHDN and CDR2 FVKESK come from the germline V gene. CDR3 length: 11 amino acids. The CDR3 is CASSQVETQYF. The CDR3 nucleotides read TGTGCCAGCAGCCAAGTAGAGACCCAGTACTTC. Filled out from reference TRBV14 and TRBJ2-5, the complete variable domain reads EAGVTQFPSHSVIEKGQTVTLRCDPISGHDNLYWYRRVMGKEIKFLLHFVKESKQDESGMPNNRFLAERTGGTYSTLKVQPAELEDSGVYFCASSQVETQYFGPGTRLLVL.

The V call is TRBV6-5, the J call TRBJ2-5, with no clear D. CDR1 MNHEY and CDR2 SVGAGI come from the germline V gene. This CDR3 region has 14 residues. Trimming took 1 base from V and 3 from J, leaving 9 bases between them. For the CDR3, the DNA is TGTGCCAGCAGTTACTTTGGGAAAAAAGAGACCCAGTACTTC. Protein: CASSYFGKKETQYF.

The chain combines TRBV19 with TRBJ1-4; no reliable D call. The CDR3 is made up of 14 amino acids. V lost 5 bases to trimming and J lost 0 bases, with 7 bases between them. The germline gives CDR1 LNHDA, CDR2 SQIVND (reference sequence). Here the CDR3 DNA reads TGTGCCAGTAGTCCGCGCTCAACTAATGAAAAACTGTTTTTT. Protein sequence: CASSPRSTNEKLFF.

The CDR3 here is CASSYGGGNQPQHF. As DNA, the CDR3 is TGTGCCAGCAGTTATGGTGGGGGTAATCAGCCCCAGCATTTT. The V and J genes are TRBV6-2 or TRBV6-3 and TRBJ1-5, with TRBD1 as a possible D gene (5 bases). The length of the CDR3 is 14 residues. V was shortened by 3 bases and J by 4 bases, with 10 bases between the two germline ends. Looked up from germline, CDR1 is MNHEY and CDR2 is SVGEGT.

The chain combines TRBV24-1 with TRBJ2-1; D is perhaps TRBD1 or TRBD2 (6 bases each). This CDR3 spans 16 amino acids. Trimming took off 2 bases at V and 2 bases at J, with 12 bases between the two ends. Per germline, CDR1 KGHDR and CDR2 SFDVKD. The CDR3 loop reads CATSDWRGVAYNEQFF. Here the CDR3 DNA reads TGTGCCACCAGTGATTGGAGGGGGGTAGCCTACAATGAGCAGTTCTTC.

For the CDR3, the DNA is TGTGCCAGCAGCCCGGCTAAGAACACTGAAGCTTTCTTT. This encodes CASSPAKNTEAFF. The chain recombines TRBV5-4 with TRBJ1-1; no firm D call. CDR1 SGHNT and CDR2 YYREEE come from the germline V gene (reference sequence). This CDR3 contains 13 residues. Trimming took 4 bases from V and 1 from J, leaving 8 bases between them.

The rearrangement joins TRBV18 to TRBJ2-1; a possible D gene is TRBD1 (7 bases). The CDR3 loop spans 13 amino acids. Germline V gene lookup returns CDR1 KGHSH and CDR2 LQKENI. V was clipped by 8 bases and J by 5 bases, with 13 bases between them. CDR3 loop: CASTPGGNNEQFF. The CDR3 DNA is TGTGCCAGCACCCCAGGGGGGAACAATGAGCAGTTCTTC.